This passage covers 19 T cell receptor beta chains from one sample sequenced in a study of cytomegalovirus exposure and HLA in healthy donors. The PCR employed 60 Vbeta primers together with 13 Jbeta primers. Assay: immunoSEQ multiplex PCR; the TCRdb copy retains only in-frame clones and omits some. The sample carries 100,000 to 150,000 clones, 65% to 90% recorded once. The sample comprised PBMCs. The origin of the receptors is a woman aged 40 to 50 in good health and CMV-seronegative.

V usage is TRBV7-2 and J usage is TRBJ1-5; 7 positions match TRBD1. CDR1 and CDR2 (germline): SGHTA, FQGNSA. Trimming removed 5 bases from V and 2 bases from J; junction bases left unmatched: 6. The CDR3 is made up of 15 amino acids. CDR3 bases: TGTGCCAGCAGCCCCCCAGGGGGAGGCAATCAGCCCCAGCATTTT. It yields the protein CASSPPGGGNQPQHF.

The V and J genes are TRBV6-6 and TRBJ1-3; D is unclear. This CDR3 contains 15 residues. Trimming left V 4 bases short and J 8 bases short, with 18 bases between. CDR1 and CDR2 from the germline V gene are MNHNY and SVGAGI (reference sequence). Written as DNA, the CDR3 is TGTGCCAGCAGTTCCTTACACCTCAACCCAGACACCATATATTTT. Its protein is CASSSLHLNPDTIYF.

The chain has TRBV19 and TRBJ1-2; possible D gene TRBD1, 6 bases. V was trimmed by 6 bases and J by 7 bases, leaving 15 bases between them. CDR3 length equals 13 residues. Germline values: CDR1 LNHDA, CDR2 SQIVND (reference sequence). In DNA form, the CDR3 reads TGTGCCAGTAGCCACGACAGGTCAACTGGCTACACCTTC. It encodes CASSHDRSTGYTF.

The V gene is TRBV11-2, the J gene TRBJ2-5; TRBD2 agrees at 8 bases. The germline gives CDR1 SGHAT, CDR2 FQNNGV. This CDR3 comprises 19 residues. J gave up 5 bases and V 3 bases, and 20 bases lay outside the gene matches. As DNA, the CDR3 is TGTGCCAGCAGCTTTCCGGGAGGCCCCGGGACTAGTAGTAGGGAGACCCAGTACTTC. The encoded protein is CASSFPGGPGTSSRETQYF.

The chain couples TRBV10-1 to TRBJ2-3; D possibly corresponds to TRBD2 (6 bases). V was trimmed by 0 bases and J by 5 bases, leaving 18 bases between them. Germline V gene data show CDR1 as WNHNN and CDR2 as SYGVQD (reference sequence). This CDR3 has 17 residues. The chain's CDR3 is CASSESRLGYWRDTQYF. Here the CDR3 DNA reads TGCGCCAGCAGTGAGTCCCGACTAGGTTACTGGAGAGATACGCAGTATTTT.

This clone was detected only a few times. This sequence joins TRBV19 and TRBJ2-5; TRBD1 matches 9 bases. The V segment lost 6 bases and the J segment 4 bases; nucleotides outside the gene matches: 9. The CDR3 is 15 residues long. Germline V lookup: CDR1 LNHDA, CDR2 SQIVND (reference sequence). The CDR3 coding sequence is TGTGCCAGTAGGGAAGGACAGGGGACTGGAGAGACCCAGTACTTC. Encoded protein: CASREGQGTGETQYF.

The count of this clone is one. The chain links TRBV18 to TRBJ2-3; a weak D match, TRBD2 (6 bases). From germline, CDR1 is KGHSH and CDR2 LQKENI. The CDR3 consists of 15 residues. With 3 bases removed from V and 0 bases from J, the gap between germline ends came to 10 bases. This chain's CDR3 is CASSPLAGSTDTQYF. CDR3 in DNA: TGTGCCAGCTCACCTTTGGCGGGGAGCACAGATACGCAGTATTTT.

The chain recombines TRBV27 with TRBJ1-2; TRBD1 matches 12 bases. The CDR3 loop spans 17 amino acids. J was trimmed by 3 bases and V by 4 bases; bases with no gene match: 9. Per germline, CDR1 MNHEY and CDR2 SMNVEV (reference sequence). CDR3 bases: TGTGCCAGCAGTTCATCCGGGACAGGGGGCGTAGACTATGGCTACACCTTC. Protein: CASSSSGTGGVDYGYTF.

This clone was recorded a few times. The rearrangement joins TRBV19 to TRBJ2-3; 8 bases are a match to TRBD1. V was clipped by 4 bases and J by 7 bases; unmatched bases: 4. The germline gives CDR1 LNHDA, CDR2 SQIVND (reference sequence). The CDR3 is 13 amino acids. The CDR3 spells CASSSDRGNTQYF. The CDR3 DNA follows: TGTGCCAGTAGTAGCGACAGGGGCAATACGCAGTATTTT.

The chain uses TRBV15 and TRBJ2-1; TRBD2 aligns across 9 bases. This CDR3 spans 16 amino acids. J lost 8 bases, V lost 0 bases, and 8 bases had no gene match. Germline V gene sequence: CDR1 LNHNV, CDR2 YYDKDF (reference sequence). The CDR3 is CATSRDIAGGRDEQFF. In DNA form, the CDR3 reads TGTGCCACCAGCAGAGATATCGCGGGAGGGAGGGATGAGCAGTTCTTC. Together with reference TRBV15 and TRBJ2-1, the CDR3 gives the full variable domain: DAMVIQNPRYQVTQFGKPVTLSCSQTLNHNVMYWYQQKSSQAPKLLFHYYDKDFNNEADTPDNFQSRRPNTSFCFLDIRSPGLGDTAMYLCATSRDIAGGRDEQFFGPGTRLTVL.

The V call is TRBV7-9, the J call TRBJ1-2; unclear D gene. Deletions cut 1 base from V and 11 bases from J, with 11 bases between. Germline CDR1 SEHNR, CDR2 FQNEAQ (reference sequence). The CDR3 is 12 amino acids. CDR3 region: CASSLETQAYTF. The CDR3 nucleotides are TGTGCCAGCAGCTTAGAAACTCAGGCTTACACCTTC.

The chain uses TRBV4-3 and TRBJ2-3; D perhaps matches TRBD2 (6 bases). V was trimmed by 1 base and J by 4 bases, leaving 15 bases between them. This CDR3 is built from 16 residues. Germline assignment: CDR1 LGHNA and CDR2 YSLEER. This CDR3 is CASSQGSGALADTQYF. Here the CDR3 DNA reads TGCGCCAGCAGCCAAGGTAGCGGCGCCTTGGCAGATACGCAGTATTTT.

CDR3 coding DNA: TGTGCCAGCAATCACCCGGGACAGGGTGGAGAAAAACTGTTTTTT. Translating gives CASNHPGQGGEKLFF. The rearrangement links TRBV6-6 to TRBJ1-4; 9 nucleotides line up with TRBD1. The CDR3 is made up of 15 amino acids. From germline, CDR1 is MNHNY and CDR2 SVGAGI (reference sequence). J was trimmed by 8 bases and V by 7 bases; bases with no gene match: 11.

The V call is TRBV28, the J call TRBJ1-6; D gene uncertain. The V gene lost 3 bases and the J gene lost 0 bases, with 12 bases spanning the gap. CDR1 is MDHEN, CDR2 SYDVKM, per germline. The CDR3 runs to 17 residues. The CDR3 sequence: CASSFGVHSSYNSPLHF. Written as DNA, the CDR3 is TGTGCCAGCAGTTTCGGGGTTCACAGCTCCTATAATTCACCCCTCCACTTT. Full variable domain (rest looked up from reference TRBV28 and TRBJ1-6): DVKVTQSSRYLVKRTGEKVFLECVQDMDHENMFWYRQDPGLGLRLIYFSYDVKMKEKGDIPEGYSVSREKKERFSLILESASTNQTSMYLCASSFGVHSSYNSPLHFGNGTRLTVT.

V usage is TRBV11-2 and J usage is TRBJ1-1, with D perhaps TRBD1 (5 bases). This CDR3 is 16 amino acids long. V lost 0 bases and J 3 bases, leaving 14 bases between the germline ends. Germline V gene lookup returns CDR1 SGHAT and CDR2 FQNNGV. The CDR3 bases are TGTGCCAGCAGCTTAGAAGGGGCTCCTCGGGACACTGAAGCTTTCTTT. This gives the protein CASSLEGAPRDTEAFF.

The chain couples TRBV2 to TRBJ2-2; no clear D gene. Looked up from germline, CDR1 is SNHLY and CDR2 is FYNNEI. Trimming took 6 bases from V and 6 from J, leaving 14 bases between them. This CDR3 comprises 14 residues. The DNA for the CDR3 is TGTGCCAGCAGAGCCACCCGGGTGCCCGGGGAGCTGTTTTTT. It translates to CASRATRVPGELFF.

The CDR3 region has the DNA TGTGCCAGTAGTATACCGACAGGGTTTGGCTACGAGCAGTACTTC. Protein product: CASSIPTGFGYEQYF. This chain links TRBV19 with TRBJ2-7; 7 nucleotides line up with TRBD1. V trimming: 2 bases; J trimming: 3 bases; junction bases outside the gene matches: 7. The CDR3 contains 15 residues. Germline CDR1 and CDR2: LNHDA and SQIVND (reference sequence).

This clone has just one count. The genes are TRBV6-6 and TRBJ1-5; TRBD1 matches at 9 bases. The V segment lost 0 bases and the J segment 6 bases; nucleotides outside the gene matches: 6. The germline gives CDR1 MNHNY, CDR2 SVGAGI (reference sequence). CDR3 length: 16 amino acids. The CDR3 coding sequence is TGTGCCAGCAGTTACTCGATGGGACAGGGCAGTCAGCCCCAGCATTTT. Amino acid sequence: CASSYSMGQGSQPQHF.

This rearrangement joins TRBV28 to TRBJ2-5, with a weak D call TRBD2 (6 bases). The J call could be wrong; TRBJ2-7 is a better fit for the DNA end. Germline V gene sequence: CDR1 MDHEN, CDR2 SYDVKM. The CDR3 length is 14 residues. Here the CDR3 DNA reads TGTGCCAGCAGTTCCCCGGGACTCGAGTACGAGCAGTACTTC. The encoded protein is CASSSPGLEYEQYF.